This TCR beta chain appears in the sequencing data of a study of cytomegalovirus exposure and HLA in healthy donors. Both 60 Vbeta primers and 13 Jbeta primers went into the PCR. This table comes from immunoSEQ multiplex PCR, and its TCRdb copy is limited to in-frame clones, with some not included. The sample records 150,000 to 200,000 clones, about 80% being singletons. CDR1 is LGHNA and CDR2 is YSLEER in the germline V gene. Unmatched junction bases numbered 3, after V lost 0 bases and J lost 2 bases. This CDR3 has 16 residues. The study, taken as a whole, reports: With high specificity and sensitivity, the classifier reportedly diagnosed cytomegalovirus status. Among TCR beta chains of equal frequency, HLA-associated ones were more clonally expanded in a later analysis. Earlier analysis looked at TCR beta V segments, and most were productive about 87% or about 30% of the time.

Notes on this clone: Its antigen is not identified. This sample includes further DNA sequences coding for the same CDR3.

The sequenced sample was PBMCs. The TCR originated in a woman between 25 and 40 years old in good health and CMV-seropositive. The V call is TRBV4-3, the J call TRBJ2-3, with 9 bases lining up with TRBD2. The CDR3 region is CASSQDLAGATDTQYF. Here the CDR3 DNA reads TGCGCCAGCAGCCAAGACTTAGCGGGGGCCACAGATACGCAGTATTTT.